These 18 T cell receptor beta chains came from one sample sequenced in a study of T cells after yellow fever vaccination. In TCRdb, the 5' RACE reads were re-called with MiXCR into one record per CDR3 protein. The data contain hundreds of thousands of distinct CDR3 sequences, around 13% of them singletons. The sequenced sample was CD4+ T cells sorted from PBMCs, obtained 15 days after the yellow fever booster vaccination. The receptors were gathered from a man aged 18 to 29 who received the YFV17D yellow fever vaccine.

This clonotype was seen at least ten times. This rearrangement joins TRBV20-1 to TRBJ1-2; TRBD1 agrees at 7 bases. J lost 7 bases, V lost 2 bases, and 4 bases had no gene match. CDR1 is DFQATT and CDR2 is SNEGSKA in the germline V gene (reference sequence). This CDR3 region has 12 residues. The CDR3 is CSARSGGGGYTF. The CDR3 DNA reads as TGCAGTGCTAGATCAGGGGGAGGTGGCTACACCTTC.

This clonotype was seen more than once but under ten times. This chain joins TRBV27 and TRBJ1-5; D gene uncertain. V lost 3 bases to trimming and J lost 3 bases, with 9 bases between them. CDR3 length: 14 residues. CDR1 and CDR2 from the germline V gene are MNHEY and SMNVEV (reference sequence). CDR3 coding DNA: TGTGCCAGCAGTTTTGAGGGCCCCAATCAGCCCCAGCATTTT. Translation gives CASSFEGPNQPQHF.

This clonotype occurred a few times. The chain is built from TRBV2 and TRBJ1-5; 8 nucleotides align to TRBD1. Trimming at V came to 8 bases and at J to 3 bases, leaving 6 bases not matched to a gene. This CDR3 is built from 14 residues. Germline V gene lookup returns CDR1 SNHLY and CDR2 FYNNEI. CDR3 amino acids: CASGRQGTNQPQHF. In nucleotides, the CDR3 is TGTGCCAGCGGGAGACAGGGGACCAATCAGCCCCAGCATTTT.

This clonotype was counted only a few times. The chain uses TRBV29-1 and TRBJ1-1; no reliable D call. The CDR3 is 9 residues long. Germline V gene data show CDR1 as SQVTM and CDR2 as ANQGSEA. Trimming removed 6 bases from V and 10 bases from J, with 9 bases in between. The CDR3, as DNA: TGCAGCGTACGGCCAGCAGCTTTCTTT. It encodes CSVRPAAFF.

This clonotype was recorded many times. The V call is TRBV7-9, the J call TRBJ1-5, with D tentatively TRBD1 (6 bases). The CDR3 length is 17 residues. Trimming took 1 base from V and 3 from J, leaving 16 bases between them. Germline V gives CDR1 SEHNR, CDR2 FQNEAQ (reference sequence). The CDR3 sequence is CASSLERGSSLNQPQHF. In DNA, the CDR3 is TGTGCCAGCAGCTTAGAGAGGGGGTCATCCCTCAATCAGCCCCAGCATTTT.

This clonotype was seen only a few times. V gene TRBV18 combines with J gene TRBJ2-4; D ambiguous. The CDR3 loop spans 14 amino acids. The ends were cut back, 6 bases at V and 0 bases at J, with 9 bases in the middle. Germline V CDR1 and CDR2: KGHSH, LQKENI. The chain's CDR3 is CASSEQEAKNIQYF. The CDR3 DNA follows: TGTGCCAGCTCCGAACAAGAAGCCAAAAACATTCAGTACTTC.

This clonotype came up many times. The genes are TRBV4-1 and TRBJ1-5; maybe TRBD1 (6 bases). V was pared by 1 base and J by 11 bases, with 18 bases between. The germline V gene encodes CDR1 MGHRA and CDR2 YSYEKL. The CDR3 contains 15 residues. The CDR3: CASSQGGGIQSAQHF. CDR3 DNA sequence: TGCGCCAGCAGCCAAGGAGGGGGGATCCAATCAGCCCAGCATTTT.

This chain joins TRBV10-3 and TRBJ2-5; no clear D gene. Looked up from germline, CDR1 is ENHRY and CDR2 is SYGVKD. CDR3 length: 13 amino acids. V lost 4 bases and J 5 bases, leaving 11 bases between the germline ends. Here the CDR3 DNA reads TGTGCCATCAGTGCCTTTACCCAGGAGACCCAGTACTTC. Translating gives CAISAFTQETQYF.

This clonotype appeared once. The chain employs TRBV9 and TRBJ2-3; no reliable D call. V dropped 0 bases and J dropped 0 bases, with 5 bases sitting between them. Germline loops: CDR1 SGDLS, CDR2 YYNGEE. CDR3 length: 14 amino acids. In DNA, the CDR3 is TGTGCCAGCAGCGTAGACTACAGCACAGATACGCAGTATTTT. As protein: CASSVDYSTDTQYF.

This clonotype was counted only a few times. The genes are TRBV30 and TRBJ2-7; no clear D gene. The V and J ends lost 3 bases and 7 bases respectively, with 13 bases between them. In germline, CDR1 is GTSNPN, CDR2 SVGIG (reference sequence). The CDR3 has 12 residues. CDR3 amino acids: CAWSSPRGEQYF. The CDR3 nucleotides read TGTGCCTGGAGCTCCCCCCGAGGAGAGCAGTACTTC.

This clonotype was found many times. The chain employs TRBV9 and TRBJ2-1; 7 nucleotides line up with TRBD2. The CDR3 is made up of 15 amino acids. V trimming: 0 bases; J trimming: 4 bases; junction bases outside the gene matches: 4. Germline V gives CDR1 SGDLS, CDR2 YYNGEE. The CDR3: CASSVVGGTYNEQFF. CDR3 nucleotide sequence: TGTGCCAGCAGCGTAGTCGGGGGGACTTACAATGAGCAGTTCTTC.

Only a few counts were recorded for this clonotype. This CDR3 reads CSARGDSTLGNTIYF. The CDR3 nucleotides read TGCAGTGCTAGGGGGGACAGCACTCTTGGAAACACCATATATTTT. The V call is TRBV20-1, the J call TRBJ1-3; 7 nucleotides agree with TRBD1. V lost 3 bases, J lost 3 bases, and 8 bases stayed unmatched. The length of the CDR3 is 15 residues. Germline V gene data show CDR1 as DFQATT and CDR2 as SNEGSKA (reference sequence).

With regard to this clonotype: The junction and the germline gene differ at one end; a read error may be behind it. The chain links TRBV28 to TRBJ2-1; 7 positions match TRBD1. Germline CDR1 reads MDHEN; CDR2 reads SYDVKM. The CDR3 contains 15 residues. CDR3: CASRTAGTDYDEQFF. The CDR3 nucleotides read TGTGCCAGCAGGACGGCCGGGACAGACTACGATGAGCAGTTCTTC.

The gene calls are TRBV12-3 or TRBV12-4 and TRBJ2-1; weak D call: TRBD1 (7 bases). This CDR3 is built from 13 residues. V was clipped by 5 bases and J by 8 bases, with 13 bases between them. CDR3 sequence reads: CASSRQGGHEQFF. CDR3 nucleotide sequence: TGTGCCAGCAGTCGACAGGGAGGTCATGAGCAGTTCTTC.

This clonotype was seen more than once but under ten times. This chain joins TRBV5-1 and TRBJ1-1, with 7 nucleotides matching TRBD1. CDR1 is SGHRS and CDR2 is YFSETQ in the germline V gene. The CDR3 has 13 residues. Trimming at V came to 4 bases and at J to 4 bases, leaving 4 bases not matched to a gene. As DNA, the CDR3 is TGCGCCAGCAGCACGGGACAGTCCACTGAAGCTTTCTTT. Translating gives CASSTGQSTEAFF.

The chain couples TRBV4-1 to TRBJ2-4; perhaps TRBD1 as D (6 bases). The CDR3 runs to 16 residues. Trimming left V 0 bases short and J 2 bases short, with 11 bases between. Germline values: CDR1 MGHRA, CDR2 YSYEKL. In DNA, the CDR3 is TGCGCCAGCAGCCAAGAGGCAGGGGTACCCAAAAACATTCAGTACTTC. Its protein product is CASSQEAGVPKNIQYF.

Many counts were recorded for this clonotype. The CDR3 region is CASSEQGEGYEQYF. The CDR3 DNA follows: TGCGCCAGCAGCGAACAGGGGGAAGGCTACGAGCAGTACTTC. J is TRBJ2-7 and V is TRBV5-1; 8 bases line up with TRBD1. CDR3 length: 14 amino acids. V was pared by 4 bases and J by 3 bases, with 6 bases of the junction left unmatched. Per the germline V gene, CDR1 is SGHRS and CDR2 is YFSETQ.

This clonotype has a count of ten or more. This sequence joins TRBV27 and TRBJ1-4, with unresolved D. This CDR3 has 15 residues. Germline CDR1 and CDR2: MNHEY and SMNVEV (reference sequence). The V end lost 2 bases, the J end lost 0 bases, and 7 bases lay between the germline ends. The CDR3: CASSLTEATNEKLFF. The CDR3 DNA is TGTGCCAGCAGTTTAACAGAAGCAACTAATGAAAAACTGTTTTTT.